This T cell receptor (beta chain) was observed in a study of T cell repertoires in cytomegalovirus infection. Study-level background: The study used recently identified HLA-C-restricted and well-studied HLA-B-restricted CMV epitopes. Public TCR beta signature analysis indicated the presence of both CMV infection and matching HLA type.

CDR1 MNHEY and CDR2 SVGAGI come from the germline V gene. V shed 0 bases and J shed 8 bases, with 5 bases lying between them. The CDR3 loop spans 12 amino acids. Each CDR3 protein is one row after TCRdb ran MiXCR on the reads. The sample has about 160,000 distinct CDR3 sequences, about 20% seen once. This clonotype was counted only a few times. The antigen is not known. The V and J genes are TRBV6-5 and TRBJ2-1, with unresolved D. Sequencing was performed on CD8+ T cells from cultured PBMCs, taken from culture after CMV antigen stimulation. This TCR came from a human donor in good health (CMV status not recorded). Some clones in this sample may be carry-over from other donors' samples. The CDR3 is CASSYSGDEQFF. The CDR3 nucleotides are TGTGCCAGCAGTTACTCGGGCGATGAGCAGTTCTTC.